The 28 T cell receptor beta chains reported below all come from one sample, sequenced in a study of response to subunit inactivated influenza vaccine. TCRdb processed the RT-PCR reads anew with MiXCR; each CDR3 protein has one entry. The data contain hundreds of thousands of distinct CDR3 sequences, less than 20% of them singletons. Sample: PBMCs from blood, taken 5 days after vaccination. Receptors originate from a man aged 45-65 years who received an inactivated influenza vaccine.

This clonotype was detected a few times. V and J are TRBV11-2 and TRBJ2-7, with TRBD2 as a possible D gene (5 bases). This CDR3 has 14 amino acids. Germline CDR1 SGHAT, CDR2 FQNNGV. V lost 4 bases to trimming and J lost 2 bases, with 12 bases between them. CDR3 DNA sequence: TGTGCCAGCAGCTCAGAGGGATTCACCTACGAGCAGTACTTC. It yields the protein CASSSEGFTYEQYF.

In this sample, this clonotype turned up a few times. The CDR3 DNA reads as TGTGCCAGTATTCTACAGGGGACCGCACGTTCTGGGGCCAACGTCCTGACTTTC. It is translated as CASILQGTARSGANVLTF. The chain uses TRBV19 and TRBJ2-6, with 7 bases aligning to TRBD1. CDR3 length: 18 amino acids. Per the germline V gene, CDR1 is LNHDA and CDR2 is SQIVND (reference sequence). Trimming removed 7 bases from V and 1 base from J; junction bases left unmatched: 13.

A few counts support this clonotype. The chain is built from TRBV6-5 and TRBJ1-4, with D unclear. The CDR3 is 16 residues long. V gave up 0 bases and J gave up 6 bases, with 14 bases separating them. Germline values: CDR1 MNHEY, CDR2 SVGAGI. CDR3 protein: CASSYSHRRKDEKLFF. In DNA form, the CDR3 reads TGTGCCAGCAGTTACTCTCACAGAAGAAAGGATGAAAAACTGTTTTTT.

J is TRBJ1-1 and V is TRBV12-3 or TRBV12-4; no reliable D call. The CDR3 contains 13 residues. Trimming cost V 7 bases and J 1 base, with 10 bases left between them. Written as DNA, the CDR3 is TGTGCCAGCAAGGCCAGGCAGAACACTGAAGCTTTCTTT. Translation: CASKARQNTEAFF.

The rearrangement links TRBV6-1 to TRBJ2-3, with no clear D. The CDR3 has 14 amino acids. Trimming pared 4 bases from V and 2 bases from J, leaving 10 bases between. Germline loops: CDR1 MNHNS, CDR2 SASEGT. The CDR3 region is CASSGRKNTDTQYF. The CDR3 DNA follows: TGTGCCAGCAGTGGACGCAAGAACACAGATACGCAGTATTTT.

This clonotype was found a few times. The V call is TRBV6-1, the J call TRBJ2-7; D not resolved. Germline V gene sequence: CDR1 MNHNS, CDR2 SASEGT. V gave up 4 bases and J gave up 6 bases, with 16 bases separating them. The CDR3 spans 14 residues. CDR3 in amino acids: CASSVRPSPAEQYF. CDR3 DNA sequence: TGTGCCAGCAGTGTTCGGCCCTCCCCTGCCGAGCAGTACTTC.

This clonotype was seen more than once but under ten times. The CDR3 nucleotides are TGCGCCAGCAGCCAAGATACACTAGCGGGGACCACAGATACGCAGTATTTT. It translates to CASSQDTLAGTTDTQYF. The genes are TRBV4-3 and TRBJ2-3, with TRBD2 identical over 10 bases. V lost 0 bases to trimming and J lost 2 bases; unmatched junction nucleotides: 5. The CDR3 loop spans 17 amino acids. Germline V CDR1 and CDR2: LGHNA, YSLEER.

This clonotype has a single count. This could be a read error, since a much larger clone is one nucleotide away. The chain has TRBV20-1 and TRBJ2-1, with TRBD2 matching 13 bases. Germline-derived CDR1 and CDR2 are DFQATT and SNEGSKA (reference sequence). The CDR3 length is 14 residues. The CDR3 protein is CSAPTSGGANEHFF. CDR3 in DNA: TGCAGTGCGCCCACTAGCGGGGGGGCAAATGAGCATTTCTTC.

The V and J genes are TRBV12-3 or TRBV12-4 and TRBJ2-5; no clear D. Trimming removed 10 bases at V and 3 bases at J, with 15 bases between. This CDR3 is 13 amino acids long. The CDR3 DNA reads TGTGCCACCCAGGTCGGGCCGGAAGAGACCCAGTACTTC. It yields the protein CATQVGPEETQYF.

This clonotype has more than one count but fewer than ten. The rearrangement joins TRBV20-1 to TRBJ2-7; D possibly corresponds to TRBD1 (5 bases). Germline CDR1 and CDR2: DFQATT and SNEGSKA (reference sequence). Trimming removed 1 base from V and 4 bases from J, with 11 bases in between. CDR3 length: 13 residues. CDR3 loop: CSARALTVYEQYF. The CDR3 nucleotides read TGCAGTGCTAGAGCTTTGACAGTTTACGAGCAGTACTTC.

This clonotype was seen repeatedly, ten times or more. DNA of the CDR3: TGTGCCAGCAGTTTAAATCAACAAGAGACCCAGTACTTC. Protein product: CASSLNQQETQYF. This sequence joins TRBV12-3 or TRBV12-4 and TRBJ2-5, with D hard to call. The length of the CDR3 is 13 residues. The germline V and J ends were trimmed by 2 bases and 2 bases, with 6 bases remaining between them.

The chain uses TRBV20-1 and TRBJ2-3; D might be TRBD2 (6 bases). The germline V gene encodes CDR1 DFQATT and CDR2 SNEGSKA (reference sequence). The CDR3 sequence is 15 residues long. V lost 5 bases, J lost 0 bases, and 15 bases lay in between. The CDR3 DNA sequence: TGCAGTGCTCCCCCTTCTAGCGTGAGCACAGATACGCAGTATTTT. Translating gives CSAPPSSVSTDTQYF.

This clonotype was found once. The rearrangement links TRBV20-1 to TRBJ2-1, with a tentative D call TRBD2 (5 bases). Germline V lookup: CDR1 DFQATT, CDR2 SNEGSKA (reference sequence). Trimming cost V 5 bases and J 9 bases, with 17 bases left between them. This CDR3 spans 13 amino acids. CDR3 DNA: TGCAGTGCTGCCCGGGGAGAATCCCTTGAGCAGTTCTTC. It codes for CSAARGESLEQFF.

The chain employs TRBV10-3 and TRBJ2-1, with 8 bases identical to TRBD1. The junction had 9 bases not matched to a gene; V was cut back by 7 bases and J by 7 bases. There are 14 residues in the CDR3. CDR1 is ENHRY and CDR2 is SYGVKD in the germline V gene. CDR3 protein: CAIMEQGAVNEQFF. DNA for the CDR3: TGTGCCATCATGGAGCAGGGGGCGGTTAATGAGCAGTTCTTC.

The gene calls are TRBV12-3 or TRBV12-4 and TRBJ1-1; D is unclear. V was shortened by 7 bases and J by 1 base, with 7 bases between the two germline ends. The CDR3 extends over 12 amino acids. In DNA, the CDR3 is TGTGCCAGCAACGATTGGAACACTGAAGCTTTCTTT. It encodes CASNDWNTEAFF.

This clonotype was detected only a few times. The genes are TRBV28 and TRBJ2-1; D is undetermined. Germline lookup yields CDR1 MDHEN and CDR2 SYDVKM. V was shortened by 7 bases and J by 0 bases, with 13 bases between the two germline ends. This CDR3 has 15 amino acids. CDR3 DNA: TGTGCCAGCACAAGGCCCCGGAGCTCCTACAATGAGCAGTTCTTC. Amino acids: CASTRPRSSYNEQFF.

The rearrangement uses TRBV4-3 and TRBJ2-1; a weak D match, TRBD2 (7 bases). CDR1 is LGHNA, CDR2 YSLEER, per germline. This CDR3 has 12 amino acids. The ends were cut back, 2 bases at V and 12 bases at J, with 11 bases in the middle. CDR3 DNA: TGCGCCAGCAGCCAAAGGGGGGGCCGGCAGTTCTTC. Its protein product is CASSQRGGRQFF.

This clonotype occurred a few times. The genes are TRBV16 and TRBJ2-7; D not certain. The length of the CDR3 is 13 residues. Trimming removed 4 bases at V and 6 bases at J, with 13 bases between. The germline gives CDR1 KGHSY, CDR2 FQNENV. The CDR3 nucleotides read TGTGCCAGCAGCCCTAACATCGGCTTCGAGCAGTACTTC. It specifies CASSPNIGFEQYF. The full variable domain, rest sourced from reference TRBV16 and TRBJ2-7, is GEEVAQTPKHLVRGEGQKAKLYCAPIKGHSYVFWYQQVLKNEFKFLISFQNENVFDETGMPKERFSAKCLPNSPCSLEIQATKLEDSAVYFCASSPNIGFEQYFGPGTRLTVT.

The J gene is TRBJ2-1, the V gene TRBV11-1; the match to TRBD2 covers 10 bases. The V and J ends lost 6 bases and 6 bases, in that order; junction bases with no gene match: 5. This CDR3 spans 14 amino acids. From germline, CDR1 is SGHAT and CDR2 FQDESV (reference sequence). CDR3 protein: CASSSAGGPNEQFF. As DNA, the CDR3 is TGTGCCAGCAGTTCAGCGGGAGGGCCCAATGAGCAGTTCTTC.

The rearrangement uses TRBV7-2 and TRBJ1-1; D gene unclear. The V gene lost 4 bases and the J gene lost 8 bases, with 14 bases spanning the gap. The V gene's germline CDR1 is SGHTA and CDR2 FQGNSA. The CDR3 has 13 amino acids. The CDR3 here is CASSSSRRGEAFF. CDR3 sequence (DNA): TGTGCCAGCAGCTCTTCACGACGAGGCGAAGCTTTCTTT.

The gene calls are TRBV7-9 and TRBJ2-5; D may be TRBD1 (5 bases). V was trimmed by 8 bases and J by 5 bases, leaving 9 bases between them. Germline-derived CDR1 and CDR2 are SEHNR and FQNEAQ (reference sequence). The CDR3 extends over 11 amino acids. The CDR3 loop is CASARAETQYF. CDR3 nucleotides: TGTGCCAGCGCCAGGGCCGAGACCCAGTACTTC.

The chain employs TRBV4-3 and TRBJ2-1, with no clear D. The germline V gene has CDR1 LGHNA and CDR2 YSLEER. The CDR3 loop spans 16 amino acids. V gave up 0 bases and J gave up 8 bases, with 17 bases separating them. The CDR3, as DNA: TGCGCCAGCAGCCAAGAATTGGTGGGATCGTCAGATGAGCAGTTCTTC. Amino acids: CASSQELVGSSDEQFF.

This clonotype was found a few times. This chain links TRBV7-9 with TRBJ2-5, with D possibly matching TRBD1 (5 bases). Germline loops: CDR1 SEHNR, CDR2 FQNEAQ (reference sequence). Trimming shortened V by 4 bases and J by 0 bases, and 15 bases separated the two germline ends. The CDR3 contains 16 residues. CDR3 region: CASSSMAGPNQETQYF. The CDR3 DNA reads TGTGCCAGCAGCTCCATGGCAGGGCCAAACCAAGAGACCCAGTACTTC.

J is TRBJ1-5 and V is TRBV30; TRBD1 is a possible D gene (5 bases). The CDR3 consists of 18 residues. V dropped 0 bases and J dropped 0 bases, with 18 bases sitting between them. Germline V gene lookup returns CDR1 GTSNPN and CDR2 SVGIG (reference sequence). The CDR3 protein is CAWSVRGWDRISNQPQHF. The DNA of the CDR3 is TGTGCCTGGAGTGTACGAGGTTGGGACCGCATTAGCAATCAGCCCCAGCATTTT.

The chain joins TRBV20-1 to TRBJ2-2; 7 nucleotides agree with TRBD2. This CDR3 region has 13 residues. Per the germline V gene, CDR1 is DFQATT and CDR2 is SNEGSKA (reference sequence). V was clipped by 8 bases and J by 5 bases; unmatched bases: 8. CDR3 sequence: CSPETSLTGELFF. The CDR3 DNA reads TGCAGTCCCGAGACTAGCTTAACCGGGGAGCTGTTTTTT.

The chain carries TRBV5-1 and TRBJ1-4; 7 positions agree with TRBD1. Germline CDR1 SGHRS, CDR2 YFSETQ. Unmatched junction bases numbered 6, after V lost 3 bases and J lost 1 base. The CDR3 totals 16 residues. The CDR3 protein is CASSWRTGGTNEKLFF. Written as DNA, the CDR3 is TGCGCCAGCAGCTGGAGGACAGGAGGAACTAATGAAAAACTGTTTTTT.

V is TRBV5-1 and J is TRBJ2-7, with D possibly being TRBD1 or TRBD2 (5 bases each). The V end lost 0 bases, the J end lost 3 bases, and 13 bases lay between the germline ends. The CDR3 is 15 amino acids. Germline assignment: CDR1 SGHRS and CDR2 YFSETQ. The CDR3 DNA is TGCGCCAGCAGCTTGGAGACCGGGGCCCTCTACGAGCAGTACTTC. This gives the protein CASSLETGALYEQYF.

The genes are TRBV5-5 and TRBJ2-1, with 9 bases identical to TRBD1. The germline CDR1 and CDR2 sequences are SGHKS and YYEKEE (reference sequence). The CDR3 sequence is 14 residues long. Unmatched junction bases numbered 7, after V lost 8 bases and J lost 4 bases. The CDR3: CASIPGQGYNEQFF. CDR3 sequence (DNA): TGTGCCAGTATTCCGGGACAGGGATACAATGAGCAGTTCTTC.